This T cell receptor (beta chain) was identified during a study of control samples from healthy donors and cancer patients. Some clones are missing from TCRdb's copy, which holds only in-frame ones; the method was immunoSEQ multiplex PCR. The table shows approximately 140,000 clones, with 91% occurring only once. Material: blood. This TCR was recovered from a man between 18 and 29 years old in good health.

The CDR3 is CAISESDRGYGYTF. The DNA for the CDR3 is TGTGCCATCAGTGAGTCTGACAGGGGCTATGGCTACACCTTC. V is TRBV10-3 and J is TRBJ1-2, with 8 bases identical to TRBD1. The CDR3 spans 14 residues. Per germline, CDR1 ENHRY and CDR2 SYGVKD. Germline trimming cut 0 bases from V and 4 bases from J; bases unmatched to any gene: 1.